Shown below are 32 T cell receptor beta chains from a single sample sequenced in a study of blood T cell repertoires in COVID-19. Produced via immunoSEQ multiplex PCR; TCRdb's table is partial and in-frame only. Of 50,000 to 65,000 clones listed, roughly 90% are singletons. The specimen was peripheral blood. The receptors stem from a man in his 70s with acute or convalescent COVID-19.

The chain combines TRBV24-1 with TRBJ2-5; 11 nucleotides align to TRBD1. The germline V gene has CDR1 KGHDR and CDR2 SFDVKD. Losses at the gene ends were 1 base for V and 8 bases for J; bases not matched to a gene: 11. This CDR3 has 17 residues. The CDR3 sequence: CATSDFGVGTGGSTQYF. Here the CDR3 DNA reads TGTGCCACCAGTGATTTTGGTGTCGGGACAGGGGGTAGTACCCAGTACTTC.

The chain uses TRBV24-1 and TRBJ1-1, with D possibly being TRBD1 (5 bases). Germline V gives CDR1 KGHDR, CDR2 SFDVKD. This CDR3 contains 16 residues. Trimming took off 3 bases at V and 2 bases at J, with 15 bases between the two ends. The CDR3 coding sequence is TGTGCCACCAGTGATCCTCGGGGAGGGGCCAACACTGAAGCTTTCTTT. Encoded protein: CATSDPRGGANTEAFF.

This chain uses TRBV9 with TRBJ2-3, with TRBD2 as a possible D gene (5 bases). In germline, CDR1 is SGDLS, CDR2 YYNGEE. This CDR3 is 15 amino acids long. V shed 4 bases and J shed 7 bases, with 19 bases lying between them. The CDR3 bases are TGTGCCAGCAGCCCTCGAGAGCGAGCGGATTATACGCAGTATTTT. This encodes CASSPRERADYTQYF.

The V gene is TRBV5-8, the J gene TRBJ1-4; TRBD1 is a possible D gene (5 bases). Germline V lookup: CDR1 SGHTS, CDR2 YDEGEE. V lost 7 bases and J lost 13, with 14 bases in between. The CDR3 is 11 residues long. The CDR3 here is CASWGRTSLFF. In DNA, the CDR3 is TGTGCCAGCTGGGGGAGGACGTCACTGTTTTTT.

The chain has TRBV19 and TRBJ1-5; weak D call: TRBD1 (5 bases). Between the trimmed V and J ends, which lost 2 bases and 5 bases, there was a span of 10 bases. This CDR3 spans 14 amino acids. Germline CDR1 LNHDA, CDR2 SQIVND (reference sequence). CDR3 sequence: CASSISWGDQPQHF. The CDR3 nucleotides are TGTGCCAGTAGTATATCGTGGGGGGATCAGCCCCAGCATTTT. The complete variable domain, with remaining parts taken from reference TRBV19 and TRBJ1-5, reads DGGITQSPKYLFRKEGQNVTLSCEQNLNHDAMYWYRQDPGQGLRLIYYSQIVNDFQKGDIAEGYSVSREKKESFPLTVTSAQKNPTAFYLCASSISWGDQPQHFGDGTRLSIL.

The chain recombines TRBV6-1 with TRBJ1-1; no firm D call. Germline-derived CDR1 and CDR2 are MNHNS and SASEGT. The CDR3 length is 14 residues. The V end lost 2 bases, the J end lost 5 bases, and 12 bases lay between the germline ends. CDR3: CASSEHRGRTEAFF. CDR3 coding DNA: TGTGCCAGCAGTGAACACCGGGGTAGAACTGAAGCTTTCTTT.

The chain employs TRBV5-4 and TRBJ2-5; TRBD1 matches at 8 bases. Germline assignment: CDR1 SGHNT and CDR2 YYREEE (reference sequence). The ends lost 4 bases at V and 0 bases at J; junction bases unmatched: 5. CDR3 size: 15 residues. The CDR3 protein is CASSETGGYQETQYF. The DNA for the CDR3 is TGTGCCAGCAGCGAAACAGGGGGGTACCAAGAGACCCAGTACTTC. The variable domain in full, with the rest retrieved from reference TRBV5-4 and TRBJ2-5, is ETGVTQSPTHLIKTRGQQVTLRCSSQSGHNTVSWYQQALGQGPQFIFQYYREEENGRGNFPPRFSGLQFPNYSSELNVNALELDDSALYLCASSETGGYQETQYFGPGTRLLVL.

The DNA of the CDR3 is TGTGCCAGCAGTTTAATTACAGGGGTGGAGACCCAGTACTTC. This encodes CASSLITGVETQYF. The rearrangement uses TRBV5-4 and TRBJ2-5, with 7 positions matching TRBD1. Unmatched junction bases numbered 9, after V lost 5 bases and J lost 5 bases. The CDR3 extends over 14 amino acids. Germline values: CDR1 SGHNT, CDR2 YYREEE (reference sequence).

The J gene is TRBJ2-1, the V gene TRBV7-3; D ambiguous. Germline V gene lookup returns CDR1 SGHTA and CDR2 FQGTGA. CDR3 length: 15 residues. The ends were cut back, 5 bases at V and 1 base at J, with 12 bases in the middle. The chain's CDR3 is CASSTDPGSYNEQFF. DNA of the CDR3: TGTGCCAGCAGCACCGACCCAGGTTCCTACAATGAGCAGTTCTTC.

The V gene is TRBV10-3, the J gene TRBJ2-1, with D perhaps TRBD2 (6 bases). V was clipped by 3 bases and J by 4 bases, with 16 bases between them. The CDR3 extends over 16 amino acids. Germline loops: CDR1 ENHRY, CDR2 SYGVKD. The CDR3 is CAISDPLALGYNEQFF. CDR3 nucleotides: TGTGCCATCAGTGACCCACTAGCTTTAGGGTACAATGAGCAGTTCTTC.

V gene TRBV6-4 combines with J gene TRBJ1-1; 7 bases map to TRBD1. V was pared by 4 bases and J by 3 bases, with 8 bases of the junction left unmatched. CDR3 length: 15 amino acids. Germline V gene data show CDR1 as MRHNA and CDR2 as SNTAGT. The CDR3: CASSVHDREDTEAFF. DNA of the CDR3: TGTGCCAGCAGTGTCCATGACAGGGAAGACACTGAAGCTTTCTTT.

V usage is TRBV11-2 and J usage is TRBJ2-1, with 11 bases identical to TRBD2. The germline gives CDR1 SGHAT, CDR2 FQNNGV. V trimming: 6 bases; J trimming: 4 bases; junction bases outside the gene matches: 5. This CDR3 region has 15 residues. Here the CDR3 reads CASRSASGGYNEQFF. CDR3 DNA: TGTGCCAGCAGATCGGCTAGCGGGGGGTACAATGAGCAGTTCTTC.

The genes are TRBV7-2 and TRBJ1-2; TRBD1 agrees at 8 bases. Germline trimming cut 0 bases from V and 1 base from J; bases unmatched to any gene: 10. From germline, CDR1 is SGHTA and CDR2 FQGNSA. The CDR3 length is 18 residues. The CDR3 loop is CASSLAGGTGPFNYGYTF. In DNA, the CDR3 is TGTGCCAGCAGCTTAGCGGGGGGGACAGGACCTTTTAACTATGGCTACACCTTC.

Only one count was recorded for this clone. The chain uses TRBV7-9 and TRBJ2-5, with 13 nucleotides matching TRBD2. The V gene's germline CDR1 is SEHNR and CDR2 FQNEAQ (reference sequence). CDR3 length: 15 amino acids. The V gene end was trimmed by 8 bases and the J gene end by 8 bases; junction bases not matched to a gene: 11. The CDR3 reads CASRGLAGTAGTQYF. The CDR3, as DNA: TGTGCCAGCCGGGGACTAGCGGGAACTGCAGGAACCCAGTACTTC.

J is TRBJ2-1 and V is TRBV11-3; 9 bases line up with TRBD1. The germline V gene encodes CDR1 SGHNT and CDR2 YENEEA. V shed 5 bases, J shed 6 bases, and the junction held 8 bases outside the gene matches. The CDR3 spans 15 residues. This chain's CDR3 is CASSPTGQGLNEQFF. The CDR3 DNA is TGTGCCAGCAGCCCGACTGGACAGGGGCTCAATGAGCAGTTCTTC.

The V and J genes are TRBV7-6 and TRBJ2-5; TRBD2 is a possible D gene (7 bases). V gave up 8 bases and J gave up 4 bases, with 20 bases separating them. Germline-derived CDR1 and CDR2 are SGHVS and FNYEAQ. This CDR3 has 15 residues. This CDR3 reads CASGSRGGGRETQYF. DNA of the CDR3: TGTGCCAGCGGGAGTAGGGGGGGAGGTCGAGAGACCCAGTACTTC.

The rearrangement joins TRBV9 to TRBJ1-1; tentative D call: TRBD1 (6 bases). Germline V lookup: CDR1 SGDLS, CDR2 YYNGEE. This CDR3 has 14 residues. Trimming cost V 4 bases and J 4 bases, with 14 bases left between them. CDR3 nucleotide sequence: TGTGCCAGCAGCCCTCGGCAGGGGAGCACTGAAGCTTTCTTT. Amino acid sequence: CASSPRQGSTEAFF. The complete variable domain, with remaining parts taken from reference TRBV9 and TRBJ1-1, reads DSGVTQTPKHLITATGQRVTLRCSPRSGDLSVYWYQQSLDQGLQFLIQYYNGEERAKGNILERFSAQQFPDLHSELNLSSLELGDSALYFCASSPRQGSTEAFFGQGTRLTVV.

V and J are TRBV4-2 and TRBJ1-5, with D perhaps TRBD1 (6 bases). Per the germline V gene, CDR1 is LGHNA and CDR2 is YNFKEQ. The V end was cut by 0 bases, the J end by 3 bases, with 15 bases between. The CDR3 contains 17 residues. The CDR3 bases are TGTGCCAGCAGCCAAGAGCTTATGGGGGCTATCAATCAGCCCCAGCATTTT. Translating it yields CASSQELMGAINQPQHF.

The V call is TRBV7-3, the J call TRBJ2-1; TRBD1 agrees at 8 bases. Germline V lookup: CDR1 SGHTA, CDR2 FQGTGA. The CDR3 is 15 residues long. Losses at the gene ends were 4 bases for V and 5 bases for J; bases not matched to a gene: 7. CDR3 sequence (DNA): TGTGCCAGCAGCTCCAGGGGGCTGGTCGACAATGAGCAGTTCTTC. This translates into CASSSRGLVDNEQFF.

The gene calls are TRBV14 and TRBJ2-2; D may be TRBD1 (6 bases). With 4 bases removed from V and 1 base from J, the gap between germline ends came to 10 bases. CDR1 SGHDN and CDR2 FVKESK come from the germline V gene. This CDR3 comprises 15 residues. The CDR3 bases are TGTGCCAGCAGCCTACAGGGAATGAACACCGGGGAGCTGTTTTTT. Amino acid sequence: CASSLQGMNTGELFF.

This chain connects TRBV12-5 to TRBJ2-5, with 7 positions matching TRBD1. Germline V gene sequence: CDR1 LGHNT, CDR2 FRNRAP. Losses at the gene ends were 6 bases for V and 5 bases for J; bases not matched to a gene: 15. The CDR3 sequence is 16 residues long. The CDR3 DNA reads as TGTGCTAGTGGCCTTACGACAGGGACCTTTGTCGAGACCCAGTACTTC. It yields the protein CASGLTTGTFVETQYF.

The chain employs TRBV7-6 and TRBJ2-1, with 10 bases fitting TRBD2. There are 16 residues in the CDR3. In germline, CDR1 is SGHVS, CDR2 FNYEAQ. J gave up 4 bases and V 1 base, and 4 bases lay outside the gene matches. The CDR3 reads CASSLEAGGRYNEQFF. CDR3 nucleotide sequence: TGTGCCAGCAGCTTAGAAGCGGGGGGGCGATACAATGAGCAGTTCTTC.

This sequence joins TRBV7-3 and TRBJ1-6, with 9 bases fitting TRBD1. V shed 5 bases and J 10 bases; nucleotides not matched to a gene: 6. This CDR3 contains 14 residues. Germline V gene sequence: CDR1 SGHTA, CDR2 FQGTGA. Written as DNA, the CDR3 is TGTGCCAGCAGCCAGACAGGGGGTGGATCACCCCTCCACTTT. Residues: CASSQTGGGSPLHF. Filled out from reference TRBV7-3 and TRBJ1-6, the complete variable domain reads GAGVSQTPSNKVTEKGKYVELRCDPISGHTALYWYRQSLGQGPEFLIYFQGTGAADDSGLPNDRFFAVRPEGSVSTLKIQRTERGDSAVYLCASSQTGGGSPLHFGNGTRLTVT.

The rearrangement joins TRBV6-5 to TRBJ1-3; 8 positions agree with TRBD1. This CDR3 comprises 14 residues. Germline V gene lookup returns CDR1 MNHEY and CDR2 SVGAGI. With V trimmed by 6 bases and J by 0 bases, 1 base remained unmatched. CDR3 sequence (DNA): TGTGCCAGCAGGGGGACAGGCTCTGGAAACACCATATATTTT. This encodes CASRGTGSGNTIYF.

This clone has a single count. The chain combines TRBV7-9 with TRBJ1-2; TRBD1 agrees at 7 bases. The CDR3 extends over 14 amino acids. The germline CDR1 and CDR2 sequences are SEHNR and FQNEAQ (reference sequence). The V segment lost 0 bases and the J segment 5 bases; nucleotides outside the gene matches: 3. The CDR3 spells CASSLADRWYGYTF. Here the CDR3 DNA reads TGTGCCAGCAGCTTAGCGGACAGGTGGTATGGCTACACCTTC.

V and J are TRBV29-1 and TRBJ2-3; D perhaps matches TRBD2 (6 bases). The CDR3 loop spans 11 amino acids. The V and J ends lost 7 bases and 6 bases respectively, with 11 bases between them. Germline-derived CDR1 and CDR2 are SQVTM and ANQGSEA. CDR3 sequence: CSAGRQDTQYF. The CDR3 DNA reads TGCAGCGCAGGGAGGCAGGATACGCAGTATTTT.

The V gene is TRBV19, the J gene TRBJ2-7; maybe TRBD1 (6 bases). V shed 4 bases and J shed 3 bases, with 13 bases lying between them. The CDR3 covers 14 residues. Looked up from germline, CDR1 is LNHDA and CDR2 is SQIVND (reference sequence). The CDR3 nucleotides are TGTGCCAGTAGTACTACAGGGTCCCACTACGAGCAGTACTTC. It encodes CASSTTGSHYEQYF. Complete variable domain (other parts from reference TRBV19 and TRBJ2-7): DGGITQSPKYLFRKEGQNVTLSCEQNLNHDAMYWYRQDPGQGLRLIYYSQIVNDFQKGDIAEGYSVSREKKESFPLTVTSAQKNPTAFYLCASSTTGSHYEQYFGPGTRLTVT.

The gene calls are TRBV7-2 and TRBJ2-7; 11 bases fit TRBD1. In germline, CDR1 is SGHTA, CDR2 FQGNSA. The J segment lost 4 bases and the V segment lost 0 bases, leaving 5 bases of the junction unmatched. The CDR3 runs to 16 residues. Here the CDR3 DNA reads TGTGCCAGCAGCTTAGCCCGGGACAGGGGGGCTTACGAGCAGTACTTC. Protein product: CASSLARDRGAYEQYF.

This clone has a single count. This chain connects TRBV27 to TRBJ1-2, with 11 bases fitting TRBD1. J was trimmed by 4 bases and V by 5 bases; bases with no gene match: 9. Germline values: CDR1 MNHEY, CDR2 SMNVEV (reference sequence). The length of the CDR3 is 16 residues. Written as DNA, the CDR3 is TGTGCCAGCAGTAAAGGGACAGGGGGTTCCTCCTATGGCTACACCTTC. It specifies CASSKGTGGSSYGYTF.

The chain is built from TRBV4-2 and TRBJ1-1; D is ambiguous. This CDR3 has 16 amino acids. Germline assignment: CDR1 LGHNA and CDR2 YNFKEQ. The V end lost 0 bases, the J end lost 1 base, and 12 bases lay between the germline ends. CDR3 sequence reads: CASSQESHRQNTEAFF. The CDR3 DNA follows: TGTGCCAGCAGCCAAGAATCCCACAGACAGAACACTGAAGCTTTCTTT.

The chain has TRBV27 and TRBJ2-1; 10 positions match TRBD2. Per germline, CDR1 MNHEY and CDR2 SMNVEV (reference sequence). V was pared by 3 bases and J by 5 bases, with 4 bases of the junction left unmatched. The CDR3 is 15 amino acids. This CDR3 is CASSFFLAGDNEQFF. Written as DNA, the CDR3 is TGTGCCAGCAGTTTTTTCCTAGCGGGGGACAATGAGCAGTTCTTC.

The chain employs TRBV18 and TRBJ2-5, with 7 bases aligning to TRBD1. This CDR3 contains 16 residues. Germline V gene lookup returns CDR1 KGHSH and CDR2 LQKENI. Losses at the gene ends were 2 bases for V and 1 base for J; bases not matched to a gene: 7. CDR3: CASSPLSGGFQETQYF. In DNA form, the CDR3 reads TGTGCCAGCTCACCATTGTCAGGGGGTTTCCAAGAGACCCAGTACTTC.